One and the same sample provided the 16 T cell receptor beta chains below, sequenced in a study of shared clonotypes between healthy human individuals. Generated by immunoSEQ multiplex PCR, the TCRdb table keeps only in-frame clones and is missing some. The sample shows approximately 700,000 clones, approximately 73% of them seen only once. Input material: memory CD4+ T cells sorted from blood. Stated subset: CD45RA-negative fraction. The origin of the receptors is a woman aged 30 to 39 in good health.

Written as DNA, the CDR3 is TGTGCCAGCAGCTTAGCGGTTTCGGAGCGGGAGCAGTTCTTC. The encoded protein is CASSLAVSEREQFF. V is TRBV7-2 and J is TRBJ2-1; D might be TRBD2 (5 bases). CDR1 and CDR2 from the germline V gene are SGHTA and FQGNSA. The CDR3 loop spans 14 amino acids. V was clipped by 0 bases and J by 10 bases, with 13 bases between them.

The V call is TRBV4-1, the J call TRBJ2-1; 10 positions agree with TRBD2. CDR3 length: 16 amino acids. V shed 4 bases and J 7 bases; nucleotides not matched to a gene: 10. Germline CDR1 and CDR2: MGHRA and YSYEKL. The CDR3 sequence: CASSRFTSGTSNEQFF. The CDR3 nucleotides read TGCGCCAGCAGCCGATTCACTAGCGGGACGTCTAATGAGCAGTTCTTC.

This clone was recorded only once. The chain couples TRBV7-8 to TRBJ1-2; TRBD1 matches 9 bases. CDR1 and CDR2 from the germline V gene are SGHVS and FQNEAQ. The CDR3 is 14 residues long. The junction had 9 bases not matched to a gene; V was cut back by 5 bases and J by 8 bases. CDR3 DNA: TGTGCCAGCAGCAATCCGGGACAGGGCGGGGGCTACACCTTC. It is translated as CASSNPGQGGGYTF.

This clone was observed a few times. The chain recombines TRBV2 with TRBJ1-3; D is possibly TRBD1 (5 bases). The germline V gene has CDR1 SNHLY and CDR2 FYNNEI. This CDR3 spans 13 amino acids. Trimming left V 7 bases short and J 0 bases short, with 7 bases between. The CDR3 DNA follows: TGTGCCAGCACGGGGCTCTCTGGAAACACCATATATTTT. Protein sequence: CASTGLSGNTIYF.

This chain joins TRBV27 and TRBJ1-1; 7 positions match TRBD1. Germline V lookup: CDR1 MNHEY, CDR2 SMNVEV (reference sequence). The CDR3 has 16 residues. The J segment lost 2 bases and the V segment lost 6 bases, leaving 12 bases of the junction unmatched. CDR3 protein: CASSQGGIGNNTEAFF. CDR3 sequence (DNA): TGTGCCAGCAGCCAGGGGGGCATCGGCAATAACACTGAAGCTTTCTTT.

The rearrangement uses TRBV11-2 and TRBJ2-7; D is unresolved. The CDR3 contains 13 residues. Germline CDR1 SGHAT, CDR2 FQNNGV. The V end lost 2 bases, the J end lost 6 bases, and 11 bases lay between the germline ends. The CDR3: CASSLSPLSEQYF. In DNA, the CDR3 is TGTGCCAGCAGCTTATCCCCGCTTAGCGAGCAGTACTTC.

This clone was observed a single time. The chain uses TRBV6-5 and TRBJ2-3, with 8 bases fitting TRBD2. CDR1 MNHEY and CDR2 SVGAGI come from the germline V gene. Trimming took 2 bases from V and 6 from J; bases not matched to a gene: 7. This CDR3 comprises 15 residues. CDR3 residues: CASSYQVGGRDTQYF. The CDR3, as DNA: TGTGCCAGCAGTTACCAAGTTGGCGGGAGGGATACGCAGTATTTT.

The V and J genes are TRBV12-5 and TRBJ1-5, with D hard to call. V lost 0 bases and J 7 bases, leaving 10 bases between the germline ends. The CDR3 contains 14 residues. From germline, CDR1 is LGHNT and CDR2 FRNRAP. CDR3 residues: CASGLVGVRQPQHF. Here the CDR3 DNA reads TGTGCTAGTGGTTTGGTTGGAGTCAGGCAGCCCCAGCATTTT.

This clone was counted only a few times. The chain carries TRBV5-4 and TRBJ2-2; 8 nucleotides match TRBD2. Germline CDR1 and CDR2: SGHNT and YYREEE (reference sequence). V trimming: 0 bases; J trimming: 7 bases; junction bases outside the gene matches: 8. This CDR3 spans 16 amino acids. The CDR3 DNA sequence: TGTGCCAGCAGCTTGGCCGGGACTAGATCTCTCGGGGAGCTGTTTTTT. Its protein is CASSLAGTRSLGELFF. Combining the CDR3 with reference TRBV5-4 and TRBJ2-2 gives the whole variable domain ETGVTQSPTHLIKTRGQQVTLRCSSQSGHNTVSWYQQALGQGPQFIFQYYREEENGRGNFPPRFSGLQFPNYSSELNVNALELDDSALYLCASSLAGTRSLGELFFGEGSRLTVL.

This clone was seen more than once but under ten times. The chain joins TRBV25-1 to TRBJ2-5; D ambiguous. Trimming shortened V by 5 bases and J by 2 bases, and 15 bases separated the two germline ends. The germline gives CDR1 MGHDK, CDR2 SYGVNS. CDR3 length: 15 amino acids. The CDR3 protein is CASSPDEGRQETQYF. CDR3 DNA: TGTGCCAGCAGTCCTGACGAAGGCCGACAAGAGACCCAGTACTTC.

This clone was seen only once. The chain uses TRBV28 and TRBJ2-7; 9 positions match TRBD1. Germline CDR1 is MDHEN and CDR2 is SYDVKM. The CDR3 runs 14 residues. After removal of 2 bases from V and 2 bases from J, the junction contained 1 base not matched to a gene. Here the CDR3 DNA reads TGTGCCAGCAGTTTAGACAGGGGGGCCTACGAGCAGTACTTC. Protein product: CASSLDRGAYEQYF.

The V and J genes are TRBV28 and TRBJ1-2; D call uncertain. The CDR3 contains 15 residues. Looked up from germline, CDR1 is MDHEN and CDR2 is SYDVKM. Trimming shortened V by 2 bases and J by 7 bases, and 17 bases separated the two germline ends. The chain's CDR3 is CASSLGRSRKGGYTF. CDR3 nucleotides: TGTGCCAGCAGTTTAGGGCGTTCCCGTAAGGGTGGCTACACCTTC.

This clone came up a few times. The rearrangement joins TRBV19 to TRBJ1-2; 8 positions match TRBD1. This CDR3 has 14 amino acids. Germline loops: CDR1 LNHDA, CDR2 SQIVND (reference sequence). J was trimmed by 7 bases and V by 3 bases; bases with no gene match: 7. As DNA, the CDR3 is TGTGCCAGTAGTATTAAGAGTCAGGGGGCTGGCTACACCTTC. Translated: CASSIKSQGAGYTF.

The chain couples TRBV11-2 to TRBJ1-3, with TRBD1 matching over 7 bases. Germline lookup yields CDR1 SGHAT and CDR2 FQNNGV. V shed 1 base, J shed 1 base, and the junction held 1 base outside the gene matches. The CDR3 contains 15 residues. The CDR3: CASSLVQGSGNTIYF. The CDR3 DNA reads as TGTGCCAGCAGCTTAGTACAGGGGTCTGGAAACACCATATATTTT.

The rearrangement uses TRBV6-4 and TRBJ1-1; D not resolved. This CDR3 is 14 amino acids long. Germline-derived CDR1 and CDR2 are MRHNA and SNTAGT. Trimming stripped 6 bases from V and 2 bases from J, with 13 bases between. CDR3 DNA sequence: TGTGCCAGCAGGGAGGGTCCTAGCAACACTGAAGCTTTCTTT. Translating it yields CASREGPSNTEAFF.

This chain links TRBV21-1 with TRBJ2-7. TRBV21-1 is a pseudogene. CDR3 length: 13 residues. CDR3 in DNA: TGTGCCAGCAGCGAGGGGCCTCCCTACGAGCAGTACTTC. Translating it yields CASSEGPPYEQYF.